The 26 T cell receptor beta chains given below trace back to one sample, sequenced in a study of T cell clonality in common variable immunodeficiency. Sequenced by immunoSEQ multiplex PCR; TCRdb stores in-frame clones only, minus some. Altogether some 40,000 clones were found in the sample, and no singletons occur. The material sequenced was peripheral blood mononuclear cells. The source is a person aged 18 to 75 in good health.

Concerning this clone itself: Read sequence stops 3 residues before the CDR3 end, and the germline J gene provides the missing end. V is TRBV30 and J is TRBJ2-2, with TRBD1 identical over 7 bases. This CDR3 comprises 15 residues. In germline, CDR1 is GTSNPN, CDR2 SVGIG (reference sequence). CDR3 region: CAWSQAGTANSPLFF. The CDR3 bases that were read are TGTGCCTGGAGTCAGGCCGGGACAGCTAATTCACCG.

In this sample, this clone turned up many times. Read data end 3 residues before the CDR3 end; the end is taken from the germline J gene. The chain links TRBV20-1 to TRBJ2-5, with 9 bases that match TRBD2. The CDR3 has 14 amino acids. V gave up 4 bases and J gave up 4 bases; unmatched junction bases: 7. Germline V gives CDR1 DFQATT, CDR2 SNEGSKA (reference sequence). The part of the CDR3 DNA that was read is TGCAGTGCTACCCCTAGCGGGACGTTAGAGACC. It encodes CSATPSGTLET. In full, the CDR3 reads CSATPSGTLETQYF.

This clone has a count of ten or more. With the read ending 3 residues before the CDR3 end, the germline J gene is used to fill in that end. The gene calls are TRBV19 and TRBJ2-7; 8 bases line up with TRBD1. The CDR3 is 15 amino acids. V dropped 5 bases and J dropped 1; count of bases not matched to a gene: 7. The germline V gene has CDR1 LNHDA and CDR2 SQIVND (reference sequence). The DNA read from the CDR3 is TGTGCCAGTAGTGGACAGGGTAGGGGATCCTACGAG. Its protein product is CASSGQGRGSYE. The full CDR3 sequence reads CASSGQGRGSYEQYF. Full variable domain (missing parts from reference TRBV19 and TRBJ2-7): DGGITQSPKYLFRKEGQNVTLSCEQNLNHDAMYWYRQDPGQGLRLIYYSQIVNDFQKGDIAEGYSVSREKKESFPLTVTSAQKNPTAFYLCASSGQGRGSYEQYFGPGTRLTVT.

This clone has a count of ten or more. The DNA ends 3 residues before the CDR3 does, and the rest of the CDR3 is filled in from the germline J gene. V gene TRBV7-2 combines with J gene TRBJ2-1; D might be TRBD2 (7 bases). The CDR3 length is 15 residues. The V gene's germline CDR1 is SGHTA and CDR2 FQGNSA. Trimming cost V 1 base and J 2 bases, with 9 bases left between them. CDR3 amino acids: CASSLGGGPYNEQFF. The CDR3 bases that were read are TGTGCCAGCAGCTTAGGGGGGGGGCCCTACAATGAG.

This clone was detected many times. Sequencing ends 3 residues short of the CDR3 end; the germline J gene provides the rest. The V and J genes are TRBV4-2 and TRBJ2-1, with a tentative D call TRBD1 (8 bases). V was shortened by 0 bases and J by 8 bases, with 17 bases between the two germline ends. CDR1 is LGHNA, CDR2 YNFKEQ, per germline. The CDR3 runs 16 residues. The sequenced part of the CDR3 DNA is TGTGCCAGCAGCCAAGAAACAGGGGGGGTCGGGGATGAG. Amino acid sequence: CASSQETGGVGDE. In full, the CDR3 is CASSQETGGVGDEQFF.

This clone was observed at least ten times. CDR3 sequence: CASPPGRGKSNQPQHF. The sequenced part of the CDR3 DNA is TGTGCCAGTCCCCCCGGGCGGGGGAAGAGCAATCAGCCC. The chain joins TRBV19 to TRBJ1-5; tentatively, D is TRBD1 (5 bases). The read finishes 3 residues shy of the CDR3 end, and the germline J gene is used to complete it. CDR3 length: 16 residues. Germline CDR1 LNHDA, CDR2 SQIVND (reference sequence). Between the trimmed V and J ends, which lost 8 bases and 1 base, there was a span of 18 bases.

This clone was detected ten times or more. With the read ending 3 residues before the CDR3 end, the germline J gene is used to fill in that end. The chain links TRBV15 to TRBJ1-2, with TRBD1 matching over 7 bases. The germline V gene encodes CDR1 LNHNV and CDR2 YYDKDF (reference sequence). CDR3 length equals 15 residues. CDR3 bases read: TGTGCCACCAGCAGAGATCTTGGGCAGGGGGGCGGC. It specifies CATSRDLGQGGG. The entire CDR3 protein reads CATSRDLGQGGGYTF.

In this sample, this clone turned up many times. The CDR3 end is not reached by the read, which stops 3 residues before it; the germline J gene fills it in. The chain links TRBV20-1 to TRBJ2-1, with D possibly matching TRBD1 (5 bases). The CDR3 runs 13 residues. Germline CDR1 and CDR2: DFQATT and SNEGSKA (reference sequence). With 7 bases removed from V and 5 bases from J, the gap between germline ends came to 15 bases. CDR3 region: CSVRRPGHNEQFF. The CDR3 bases that were read are TGCAGTGTCCGAAGGCCAGGGCACAATGAG.

This clone was counted at least ten times. The read ends 3 residues early relative to the CDR3; the germline J gene fills the gap. The chain links TRBV27 to TRBJ2-4; 7 positions agree with TRBD1. The germline gives CDR1 MNHEY, CDR2 SMNVEV (reference sequence). The CDR3 is 16 amino acids. J was trimmed by 6 bases and V by 5 bases; bases with no gene match: 13. The CDR3 here is CASSRVNPTGRNIQYF. CDR3 DNA, as far as it was read: TGTGCCAGCAGTCGCGTTAACCCGACAGGGAGAAACATT.

This clone was observed at least ten times. Sequencing ends 3 residues short of the CDR3 end; the germline J gene provides the rest. The chain couples TRBV15 to TRBJ2-7; tentatively, D is TRBD2 (5 bases). V was shortened by 1 base and J by 0 bases, with 10 bases between the two germline ends. The CDR3 totals 15 residues. Germline V CDR1 and CDR2: LNHNV, YYDKDF (reference sequence). Here the CDR3 reads CATSRVRGSSYEQYF. CDR3 bases read: TGTGCCACCAGCAGAGTCCGGGGATCCTCCTACGAG.

This clone was seen many times. CDR3 bases read: TGCGCCAGCAGCTTGGAGGGGGAGGCTAGCACAGATACG. As protein: CASSLEGEASTDT. The full-length CDR3 reads as CASSLEGEASTDTQYF. The chain couples TRBV5-1 to TRBJ2-3, with D perhaps TRBD1 or TRBD2 (6 bases each). Read coverage stops 3 residues before the CDR3 terminus; the germline J gene supplies the remainder. The V gene's germline CDR1 is SGHRS and CDR2 YFSETQ. The CDR3 sequence is 16 residues long. V was trimmed by 0 bases and J by 0 bases, leaving 11 bases between them.

This clone has a count of ten or more. The observed sequence ends 3 residues before the CDR3 terminus, with the missing tail filled in from the germline J gene. J is TRBJ2-2 and V is TRBV2; 8 bases fit TRBD1. The germline V gene has CDR1 SNHLY and CDR2 FYNNEI. The CDR3 contains 17 residues. The V and J ends lost 4 bases and 4 bases, in that order; junction bases with no gene match: 11. The part of the CDR3 DNA that was read is TGTGCCAGCAGTGGAACCCCAGGGGGCTTGGTCACCGGGGAG. It codes for CASSGTPGGLVTGE. The CDR3 reads in full as CASSGTPGGLVTGELFF.

This clone was detected many times. The read falls 3 residues short of the CDR3 end, and the missing part is taken from the germline J gene. This chain connects TRBV19 to TRBJ2-1, with D perhaps TRBD1 (6 bases). Trimming removed 5 bases from V and 6 bases from J, with 17 bases in between. The CDR3 spans 15 residues. Germline V lookup: CDR1 LNHDA, CDR2 SQIVND (reference sequence). This CDR3 is CASSRDGVRGNEQFF. CDR3 DNA (partial): TGTGCCAGTAGTCGGGACGGGGTCAGGGGCAATGAG.

This clone showed up many times. With the read ending 3 residues before the CDR3 end, the germline J gene is used to fill in that end. The chain is built from TRBV4-1 and TRBJ2-6; 11 bases are shared with TRBD2. V was pared by 8 bases and J by 3 bases, with 12 bases of the junction left unmatched. Germline-derived CDR1 and CDR2 are MGHRA and YSYEKL. This CDR3 contains 18 residues. The CDR3 loop is CASSQGALAGGGANVLTF. The sequenced CDR3 bases are TGCGCCAGCTCCCAAGGAGCCCTAGCGGGAGGTGGGGCCAACGTC.

This clone was observed many times. The CDR3 end lies 3 residues beyond the end of the read and is filled in from the germline J gene. V usage is TRBV27 and J usage is TRBJ2-1; 9 bases match TRBD2. There are 15 residues in the CDR3. Germline CDR1 is MNHEY and CDR2 is SMNVEV (reference sequence). J gave up 8 bases and V 4 bases, and 9 bases lay outside the gene matches. The CDR3 bases that were read are TGTGCCAGCAGTTCAAATAGCGGGAGTTCTTATGAG. Protein: CASSSNSGSSYE. Given in full, the CDR3 is CASSSNSGSSYEQFF.

As concerns this clone: The read terminates 3 residues before the CDR3 end, so the remaining end is supplied by the germline J gene. This chain connects TRBV5-1 to TRBJ2-3, with 7 positions matching TRBD2. V was clipped by 2 bases and J by 0 bases; unmatched bases: 3. The CDR3 sequence is 15 residues long. Looked up from germline, CDR1 is SGHRS and CDR2 is YFSETQ. The covered CDR3 bases are TGCGCCAGCAGCTTAGCGGGACCTAGCACAGATACG. Protein sequence: CASSLAGPSTDT. The CDR3 in its entirety is CASSLAGPSTDTQYF.

This clone appeared a few times. The germline gene is not matched at one end of the junction; a read error may be the cause. The sequence runs out 3 residues before the end of the CDR3; the remainder is reconstructed from the germline J gene. The V and J genes are TRBV7-8 and TRBJ2-3; 8 bases are shared with TRBD2. The length of the CDR3 is 14 residues. CDR1 is SGHVS, CDR2 FQNEAQ, per germline. Partial CDR3 DNA: TGTGCCAGCAGCTTAGGGACTAGCCCAGAGACG. Translated: CASSLGTSPET. The CDR3 reads in full as CASSLGTSPETQYF.

This clone was seen many times. Coverage ceases 3 residues before the CDR3 finishes, and the germline J gene fills in the end. The chain employs TRBV2 and TRBJ2-2; possibly TRBD1 for D (6 bases). Germline CDR1 and CDR2: SNHLY and FYNNEI. V gave up 10 bases and J gave up 1 base, with 10 bases separating them. CDR3 length: 13 residues. The CDR3 is CATGARNTGELFF. The sequenced part of the CDR3 DNA is TGTGCCACAGGGGCGAGGAACACCGGGGAG.

This clone appeared a few times. The read is 3 residues too short to cover the CDR3 end, so that end is filled in from the germline J gene. The chain combines TRBV7-2 with TRBJ1-2; D is unresolved. This CDR3 has 15 residues. Germline CDR1 SGHTA, CDR2 FQGNSA. The CDR3 sequence is CASSLGGEGTDTYTF. The DNA read from the CDR3 is TGTGCCAGCAGCTTAGGAGGCGAGGGCACAGATACC.

This clone was found many times. The DNA ends 3 residues before the CDR3 does, and the rest of the CDR3 is filled in from the germline J gene. This chain uses TRBV20-1 with TRBJ1-6; weak D call: TRBD1 (6 bases). Germline V gene lookup returns CDR1 DFQATT and CDR2 SNEGSKA (reference sequence). V was cut by 1 base and J by 7 bases, with 17 bases left in between. The CDR3 is 16 amino acids. CDR3 protein: CSARVGGRVWNSPLHF. The part of the CDR3 DNA that was read is TGCAGTGCTAGAGTGGGGGGGCGAGTCTGGAATTCACCC.

With respect to this clone: The observed sequence ends 3 residues before the CDR3 terminus, with the missing tail filled in from the germline J gene. The genes are TRBV30 and TRBJ1-1, with unresolved D. V was pared by 1 base and J by 1 base, with 7 bases between. The CDR3 is 13 residues long. Germline assignment: CDR1 GTSNPN and CDR2 SVGIG (reference sequence). Incomplete CDR3 DNA: TGTGCCTGGAGTGAGATACAGAACACTGAA. It translates to CAWSEIQNTE. The full CDR3 is CAWSEIQNTEAFF.

This clone was seen a handful of times. The read finishes 3 residues shy of the CDR3 end, and the germline J gene is used to complete it. This chain uses TRBV7-2 with TRBJ2-7, with TRBD2 as a possible D gene (5 bases). Trimming took off 3 bases at V and 3 bases at J, with 6 bases between the two ends. The V gene's germline CDR1 is SGHTA and CDR2 FQGNSA. The CDR3 contains 12 residues. This CDR3 reads CASSLTNYEQYF. CDR3 DNA (partial): TGTGCCAGCAGCTTGACTAACTACGAG.

This clone was observed many times. The observed sequence ends 3 residues before the CDR3 terminus, with the missing tail filled in from the germline J gene. The V call is TRBV7-9, the J call TRBJ2-2; 9 nucleotides agree with TRBD1. V trimming: 5 bases; J trimming: 6 bases; junction bases outside the gene matches: 1. Per germline, CDR1 SEHNR and CDR2 FQNEAQ (reference sequence). CDR3 length: 13 amino acids. The CDR3 is CASSRTGAGELFF. CDR3 DNA, as far as it was read: TGTGCCAGCAGCCGGACAGGGGCCGGGGAG.

Many counts were recorded for this clone. The read stops 3 residues short of the end of the CDR3; the missing end is completed from the germline J gene. V and J are TRBV20-1 and TRBJ2-1, with 14 bases fitting TRBD2. The CDR3 runs 19 residues. Germline values: CDR1 DFQATT, CDR2 SNEGSKA (reference sequence). V lost 5 bases, J lost 1 base, and 13 bases stayed unmatched. The CDR3 spells CSAEYWGLAGVQSYNEQFF. The sequenced part of the CDR3 DNA is TGCAGTGCTGAGTACTGGGGACTAGCGGGAGTACAGTCCTACAATGAG.

This clone was detected many times. The CDR3 is cut off 3 residues early in the read; its end comes from the germline J gene. The rearrangement joins TRBV29-1 to TRBJ2-3; D gene uncertain. V lost 1 base and J lost 5, with 19 bases in between. Germline V CDR1 and CDR2: SQVTM, ANQGSEA. The CDR3 is 16 amino acids. The CDR3 here is CSVEGQAGSRRDTQYF. CDR3 DNA (partial): TGCAGCGTTGAAGGGCAGGCTGGTAGTCGGCGAGATACG.

This clone showed up many times. The read stops 3 residues short of the end of the CDR3; the missing end is completed from the germline J gene. The rearrangement links TRBV28 to TRBJ1-3, with D uncertain. Trimming cost V 5 bases and J 0 bases, with 11 bases left between them. The CDR3 sequence is 15 residues long. Germline CDR1 reads MDHEN; CDR2 reads SYDVKM. The CDR3: CASSLDWSSGNTIYF. The CDR3 bases that were read are TGTGCCAGCAGTCTAGATTGGAGCTCTGGAAACACC.